A selection of T cell receptor beta chains follows, all from one sample in a study of blood T cell repertoires in COVID-19. Measured with immunoSEQ multiplex PCR; TCRdb has only the in-frame clones, and not every one. The sample has some 110,000 clones, roughly 84% seen once. Sequenced sample: PBMCs or T cells enriched from blood (not recorded which). The receptor source for this set is a woman in her 30s who had recovered from COVID-19. Each CDR3 is given with its conserved first and last residue. D genes are given only for firm matches.

J: TRBJ2-2
D: TRBD2
V: TRBV9
CDR3: CASRPGLAGANTGELFF

J: TRBJ1-2
D: .
V: TRBV28
CDR3: CASSAPWAGNYGYTF

J: TRBJ1-3
D: .
V: TRBV30
CDR3: CAWSVVAGSYSGNTIYF

J: TRBJ2-7
D: TRBD2
V: TRBV27
CDR3: CASSFRLAGSEKDYEQYF

J: TRBJ1-5
D: TRBD1
V: TRBV27
CDR3: CASSLYLRTGDYQPQHF

J: TRBJ2-7
D: .
V: TRBV5-1
CDR3: CASSLFQNYEQYF

J: TRBJ2-7
D: TRBD2
V: TRBV30
CDR3: CAWGPTSGGSYEQYF

J: TRBJ2-3
D: .
V: TRBV24-1
CDR3: CATSDWAGQYF

J: TRBJ2-1
D: TRBD1
V: TRBV7-9
CDR3: CASSPPWRQGVNNEQFF

J: TRBJ2-1
D: TRBD2
V: TRBV5-8
CDR3: CASSLSGFNEQFF

J: TRBJ1-1
D: .
V: TRBV28
CDR3: CASLGTVNTEAFF

J: TRBJ1-5
D: .
V: TRBV9
CDR3: CASSPSGTRNQPQHF

J: TRBJ2-3
D: .
V: TRBV7-8
CDR3: CASSLGSGGTDTQYF

J: TRBJ2-7
D: TRBD2
V: TRBV5-5
CDR3: CASSLGSLADSYEQYF

J: TRBJ2-2
D: TRBD2
V: TRBV25-1
CDR3: CASSPTSSGRAGELFF

J: TRBJ1-1
D: TRBD1
V: TRBV19
CDR3: CASRSGGGYTEAFF

J: TRBJ2-2
D: TRBD2
V: TRBV7-2
CDR3: CASSLVPAGGPLGELFF

J: TRBJ2-1
D: .
V: TRBV7-2
CDR3: CASSLGGTGGEQFF

J: TRBJ2-3
D: .
V: TRBV18
CDR3: CASSPRTASSTDTQYF

J: TRBJ2-7
D: TRBD1
V: TRBV5-5
CDR3: CASSLGQGAHYEQYF

J: TRBJ1-6
D: TRBD1
V: TRBV28
CDR3: CASSLLGTGDNSPLHF

J: TRBJ1-2
D: TRBD1
V: TRBV12-3/TRBV12-4
CDR3: CASTKQGNYGYTF

J: TRBJ2-5
D: .
V: TRBV6-6
CDR3: CASSWAETQYF

J: TRBJ1-1
D: .
V: TRBV4-1
CDR3: CASSQTVSGTNTEAFF

J: TRBJ2-7
D: TRBD2
V: TRBV5-1
CDR3: CASSLDPGLATEQYF

J: TRBJ1-1
D: TRBD1
V: TRBV19
CDR3: CASSRDRLNTEAFF

J: TRBJ1-5
D: .
V: TRBV28
CDR3: CASRPPERPQHF

J: TRBJ2-1
D: .
V: TRBV5-4
CDR3: CASSPPGYNEQFF

J: TRBJ2-5
D: .
V: TRBV29-1
CDR3: CSASSKGGGPRETQYF

J: TRBJ2-1
D: .
V: TRBV28
CDR3: CASSLGSRWFF

J: TRBJ1-5
D: .
V: TRBV19
CDR3: CASSRTTLSNQPQHF

J: TRBJ2-5
D: .
V: TRBV7-7
CDR3: CASSLNSFRGETQYF

J: TRBJ2-7
D: TRBD1
V: TRBV28
CDR3: CASSQAGTGTYEQYF

J: TRBJ2-3
D: TRBD2
V: TRBV4-3
CDR3: CASSRPCGSGTDTQYF

J: TRBJ2-7
D: TRBD1
V: TRBV5-5
CDR3: CASSLTGTATYEQYF

J: TRBJ2-1
D: TRBD1
V: TRBV24-1
CDR3: CATSDSGQGWIYEQFF

J: TRBJ2-1
D: TRBD2
V: TRBV5-4
CDR3: CASSMGLAFYNEQFF

J: TRBJ1-4
D: .
V: TRBV7-8
CDR3: CASSSYRTTNEKLFF

J: TRBJ1-2
D: .
V: TRBV19
CDR3: CASKHQTSYTF

J: TRBJ2-1
D: .
V: TRBV27
CDR3: CASSTSRGTSSYNEQFF

J: TRBJ1-2
D: .
V: TRBV6-5
CDR3: CASSYGSGRYTF

J: TRBJ2-7
D: TRBD2
V: TRBV27
CDR3: CASRGGLAGTYEQYF

J: TRBJ2-5
D: TRBD2
V: TRBV7-9
CDR3: CASSDSIGTSNQETQYF

J: TRBJ1-2
D: .
V: TRBV28
CDR3: CASIRRAYYGYTF

J: TRBJ1-1
D: .
V: TRBV5-1
CDR3: CASRQGNTEAFF

J: TRBJ2-7
D: TRBD1
V: TRBV9
CDR3: CASSVAGQGREQYF

J: TRBJ2-7
D: TRBD1
V: TRBV19
CDR3: CASSIAGGTGSEQYF

J: TRBJ2-7
D: TRBD1
V: TRBV3-1/TRBV3-2
CDR3: CASSQDPKDRGYHEQYF